This TCR beta chain appears in the sequencing data of a study of T cell clusters in autoimmune cytopenias. TRB was amplified by touch-down multiplex PCR, primer pools A and B combined. From the multiplex PCR reads, TCRdb lists one entry per CDR3 protein and no DNA. The sample shows about 12,000 distinct CDR3 sequences, and 2.5% to 4% sits with its ten largest clones. About 39,000 genome equivalents of blood DNA were amplified for TRB. The V gene's germline CDR1 is LNHDA and CDR2 SQIVND (reference sequence). The CDR3 is made up of 15 amino acids. This sample also belongs to another study, concerning T cell repertoires in aging, cancer and after chemotherapy. As that report states: Repeat sampling of healthy donors over several months to years showed clear clonal overlap. Rebound thymic output was suggested by rising median generation probability during chemotherapy in each cancer cohort. The repertoire data cannot show anything about immunological memory following chemotherapy.

Input material: peripheral blood. This clonotype originated in a human donor in good health. This rearrangement joins TRBV19 to TRBJ1-5; TCRdb indicates TRBD1, and absent DNA this call remains unverified. CDR3 residues: CASSTADSPNQPQHF. Full variable domain (rest looked up from reference TRBV19 and TRBJ1-5): DGGITQSPKYLFRKEGQNVTLSCEQNLNHDAMYWYRQDPGQGLRLIYYSQIVNDFQKGDIAEGYSVSREKKESFPLTVTSAQKNPTAFYLCASSTADSPNQPQHFGDGTRLSIL.